These 6 T cell receptor beta chains share one sample of origin, sequenced in a study of PD-L1 blockade in urothelial cancer. The time point was: pretreatment peripheral blood. Libraries were prepared by immunoSEQ multiplex PCR; TCRdb keeps only in-frame clonotypes and omits some of them. The profile shows 75,000 to 95,000 clones, around 85% of them singletons. The sequenced sample was PBMCs, obtained around atezolizumab (anti-PD-L1) treatment. These receptors were obtained from a man aged 40-50 years with urothelial cancer.

The J gene is TRBJ2-1, the V gene TRBV7-6; 15 bases map to TRBD2. The CDR3 length is 16 residues. From germline, CDR1 is SGHVS and CDR2 FNYEAQ. V lost 5 bases to trimming and J lost 9 bases; unmatched junction nucleotides: 8. The CDR3 region is CASSQYRTSGGGEQFF. In DNA, the CDR3 is TGTGCCAGCAGCCAATACCGGACTAGCGGGGGGGGTGAGCAGTTCTTC.

The rearrangement joins TRBV29-1 to TRBJ2-7; TRBD1 is a possible D gene (6 bases). The CDR3 consists of 12 residues. V was pared by 5 bases and J by 2 bases, with 10 bases between. Germline-derived CDR1 and CDR2 are SQVTM and ANQGSEA. This CDR3 reads CSVSDSTYEQYF. DNA of the CDR3: TGCAGCGTTTCGGACAGCACCTACGAGCAGTACTTC.

This chain links TRBV29-1 with TRBJ2-5; D perhaps matches TRBD1 (5 bases). Germline V gives CDR1 SQVTM, CDR2 ANQGSEA. This CDR3 is 15 amino acids long. Between the trimmed V and J ends, which lost 1 base and 3 bases, there was a span of 15 bases. The CDR3 sequence is CSVEVIDSFEETQYF. CDR3 DNA: TGCAGCGTTGAAGTAATTGACAGTTTTGAAGAGACCCAGTACTTC.

Worth noting for this clone: This same CDR3 is encoded by further DNA sequences in the sample. The chain couples TRBV28 to TRBJ1-2; 9 bases match TRBD1. V shed 6 bases and J 8 bases; nucleotides not matched to a gene: 7. Per germline, CDR1 MDHEN and CDR2 SYDVKM. There are 13 residues in the CDR3. The CDR3 nucleotides read TGTGCCAGCAGCCCCGGGACAGGGAAAGGCTACACCTTC. This gives the protein CASSPGTGKGYTF.

V usage is TRBV5-1 and J usage is TRBJ1-1; 9 nucleotides agree with TRBD1. After removal of 3 bases from V and 6 bases from J, the junction contained 6 bases not matched to a gene. Germline loops: CDR1 SGHRS, CDR2 YFSETQ. The CDR3 has 14 residues. The CDR3 region has the DNA TGCGCCAGCAGCTCGGGACAGGGTATATCTGAAGCTTTCTTT. Translating gives CASSSGQGISEAFF.

The chain has TRBV6-6 and TRBJ1-4; D call uncertain. CDR3 length: 15 amino acids. Germline V gene data show CDR1 as MNHNY and CDR2 as SVGAGI (reference sequence). Trimming pared 5 bases from V and 8 bases from J, leaving 18 bases between. The CDR3 protein is CASSAPDTNGEKLFF. The CDR3 DNA is TGTGCCAGCAGTGCCCCAGACACGAACGGAGAAAAACTGTTTTTT.